The 23 T cell receptor beta chains listed next were all sequenced from one sample in a study of blood T cell repertoires in COVID-19. Clones were sequenced by immunoSEQ multiplex PCR, and TCRdb holds only the in-frame ones, with some missing. Seen here are some 290,000 clones, approximately 86% observed once, and the top ten hold roughly 2.2%. Sequenced: peripheral blood. The receptor set was obtained from a woman between 50 and 59 years old who had recovered from COVID-19.

V and J are TRBV30 and TRBJ2-5; the match to TRBD1 covers 10 bases. J lost 2 bases, V lost 0 bases, and 21 bases had no gene match. Germline V gene lookup returns CDR1 GTSNPN and CDR2 SVGIG (reference sequence). This CDR3 contains 21 residues. The DNA for the CDR3 is TGTGCCTGGAGTGTGTCAGCTAGTTTGGGACAGGGGCTAAGGCGGCAAGAGACCCAGTACTTC. It is translated as CAWSVSASLGQGLRRQETQYF. The full variable domain, its missing parts supplied by reference TRBV30 and TRBJ2-5, is SQTIHQWPATLVQPVGSPLSLECTVEGTSNPNLYWYRQAAGRGLQLLFYSVGIGQISSEVPQNLSASRPQDRQFILSSKKLLLSDSGFYLCAWSVSASLGQGLRRQETQYFGPGTRLLVL.

This clone has a single count. The chain employs TRBV18 and TRBJ1-4, with D possibly matching TRBD1 (5 bases). V lost 1 base to trimming and J lost 5 bases, with 14 bases between them. The CDR3 runs 16 residues. CDR1 and CDR2 (germline): KGHSH, LQKENI. The CDR3 spells CASSPRLWGVNEKLFF. CDR3 sequence (DNA): TGTGCCAGCTCACCACGGCTCTGGGGGGTAAATGAAAAACTGTTTTTT.

The chain couples TRBV4-1 to TRBJ2-5; 7 nucleotides match TRBD1. This CDR3 is built from 16 residues. From germline, CDR1 is MGHRA and CDR2 YSYEKL. V lost 3 bases and J lost 6; bases outside the gene matches: 13. Written as DNA, the CDR3 is TGCGCCAGCAGCCAGGGCGGACAGGTACTGGGAAAGACCCAGTACTTC. It translates to CASSQGGQVLGKTQYF.

This clone appeared once. The rearrangement joins TRBV11-2 to TRBJ2-6; maybe TRBD2 (5 bases). Deletions cut 8 bases from V and 1 base from J, with 12 bases between. Per germline, CDR1 SGHAT and CDR2 FQNNGV. The CDR3 length is 15 residues. The CDR3 protein is CASALTGSGANVLTF. The CDR3, as DNA: TGTGCCAGCGCACTAACGGGGTCTGGGGCCAACGTCCTGACTTTC.

Note on this clone: Other DNA sequences in the same sample also yield this CDR3. The chain joins TRBV19 to TRBJ1-5; D perhaps matches TRBD1 (5 bases). The CDR3 spans 15 residues. The ends were cut back, 3 bases at V and 0 bases at J, with 9 bases in the middle. Germline V gene lookup returns CDR1 LNHDA and CDR2 SQIVND (reference sequence). In nucleotides, the CDR3 is TGTGCCAGTAGTATGGGAGGGGTTAGCAATCAGCCCCAGCATTTT. It codes for CASSMGGVSNQPQHF.

CDR3 amino acids: CASSLVAGQNTEAFF. The DNA of the CDR3 is TGTGCCAGCAGCTTGGTTGCAGGCCAGAACACTGAAGCTTTCTTT. This chain joins TRBV5-4 and TRBJ1-1; D remains unclear. The germline V gene has CDR1 SGHNT and CDR2 YYREEE (reference sequence). V was clipped by 0 bases and J by 1 base, with 10 bases between them. The CDR3 is made up of 15 amino acids.

The chain recombines TRBV28 with TRBJ1-2, with 7 bases that match TRBD1. Unmatched junction bases numbered 5, after V lost 5 bases and J lost 5 bases. Per the germline V gene, CDR1 is MDHEN and CDR2 is SYDVKM. The CDR3 spans 13 residues. The CDR3 nucleotides read TGTGCCAGCAGTACGACAGGGATTTATGGCTACACCTTC. Its protein is CASSTTGIYGYTF.

The chain is built from TRBV5-1 and TRBJ2-3; TRBD2 matches at 12 bases. Germline V CDR1 and CDR2: SGHRS, YFSETQ. The CDR3 length is 15 residues. Trimming at V came to 0 bases and at J to 6 bases, leaving 2 bases not matched to a gene. CDR3 coding DNA: TGCGCCAGCAGCTTGGTAGGACTAGCGGGGGATACGCAGTATTTT. This sequence encodes CASSLVGLAGDTQYF. The complete variable domain, with remaining parts taken from reference TRBV5-1 and TRBJ2-3, reads KAGVTQTPRYLIKTRGQQVTLSCSPISGHRSVSWYQQTPGQGLQFLFEYFSETQRNKGNFPGRFSGRQFSNSRSEMNVSTLELGDSALYLCASSLVGLAGDTQYFGPGTRLTVL.

The J gene is TRBJ2-7, the V gene TRBV30; D may be TRBD2 (6 bases). CDR3 length: 16 residues. Germline CDR1 reads GTSNPN; CDR2 reads SVGIG (reference sequence). The germline V and J ends were trimmed by 2 bases and 4 bases, with 21 bases remaining between them. In DNA, the CDR3 is TGTGCCTGGAGTTTACAACCGACTAGACTAGGATACGAGCAGTACTTC. Its translation: CAWSLQPTRLGYEQYF.

The V call is TRBV7-8, the J call TRBJ1-2, with a possible D match to TRBD1 (5 bases). Germline V gene sequence: CDR1 SGHVS, CDR2 FQNEAQ. V shed 5 bases and J shed 7 bases, with 14 bases lying between them. The CDR3 length is 13 residues. The CDR3 region is CASSAQGIGGYTF. In DNA, the CDR3 is TGTGCCAGCAGCGCTCAGGGAATAGGTGGCTACACCTTC.

This sequence joins TRBV28 and TRBJ1-5, with unresolved D. CDR1 and CDR2 from the germline V gene are MDHEN and SYDVKM. V was cut by 6 bases and J by 9 bases, with 12 bases left in between. The CDR3 spans 12 residues. The CDR3 is CASSSPSGPQHF. In DNA, the CDR3 is TGTGCCAGCAGCTCCCCTTCGGGGCCCCAGCATTTT.

The rearrangement links TRBV7-3 to TRBJ1-1, with 11 bases that match TRBD1. Germline trimming cut 1 base from V and 4 bases from J; bases unmatched to any gene: 2. The CDR3 runs 15 residues. Looked up from germline, CDR1 is SGHTA and CDR2 is FQGTGA. The CDR3 sequence: CASSLSGTGGTEAFF. The CDR3 nucleotides read TGTGCCAGCAGCTTAAGTGGGACAGGGGGCACTGAAGCTTTCTTT.

The chain recombines TRBV6-6 with TRBJ2-5; D call uncertain. This CDR3 has 13 amino acids. The V end was cut by 2 bases, the J end by 2 bases, with 6 bases between. Per the germline V gene, CDR1 is MNHNY and CDR2 is SVGAGI (reference sequence). The CDR3: CASSYGHQETQYF. The CDR3 nucleotides are TGTGCCAGCAGTTACGGGCATCAAGAGACCCAGTACTTC.

V is TRBV30 and J is TRBJ2-7; the match to TRBD1 covers 8 bases. Trimming took 8 bases from V and 5 from J; bases not matched to a gene: 11. CDR3 length: 13 residues. Germline V gene lookup returns CDR1 GTSNPN and CDR2 SVGIG (reference sequence). Here the CDR3 reads CAASETGVNEQYF. The CDR3 DNA follows: TGTGCCGCCTCCGAGACAGGGGTTAACGAGCAGTACTTC.

The DNA for the CDR3 is TGTGCCAGCAGCTTAGTGGACTCTCTAAACAATGAGCAGTTCTTC. Translating it yields CASSLVDSLNNEQFF. The chain carries TRBV7-9 and TRBJ2-1; weak D call: TRBD2 (5 bases). This CDR3 region has 15 residues. Deletions cut 1 base from V and 5 bases from J, with 12 bases between. The germline gives CDR1 SEHNR, CDR2 FQNEAQ (reference sequence).

This clone has a handful of counts. V usage is TRBV28 and J usage is TRBJ1-5, with D perhaps TRBD1 (6 bases). With 3 bases removed from V and 3 bases from J, the gap between germline ends came to 18 bases. Germline V lookup: CDR1 MDHEN, CDR2 SYDVKM. The CDR3 covers 17 residues. CDR3 coding DNA: TGTGCCAGCAGTTTGCACAGGGACGTTACTGCCAATCAGCCCCAGCATTTT. Protein sequence: CASSLHRDVTANQPQHF.

The sample holds a few counts of this clone. V usage is TRBV5-1 and J usage is TRBJ1-6; 7 bases are shared with TRBD1. The CDR3 has 15 amino acids. The germline gives CDR1 SGHRS, CDR2 YFSETQ. J was trimmed by 4 bases and V by 5 bases; bases with no gene match: 6. CDR3 sequence (DNA): TGCGCCAGCAGTCCGGACAGGTCTTATAATTCACCCCTCCACTTT. Protein sequence: CASSPDRSYNSPLHF.

V usage is TRBV5-1 and J usage is TRBJ2-1; 8 nucleotides line up with TRBD1. There are 13 residues in the CDR3. The J segment lost 3 bases and the V segment lost 4 bases, leaving 0 bases of the junction unmatched. Germline V gives CDR1 SGHRS, CDR2 YFSETQ. Here the CDR3 DNA reads TGCGCCAGCAGCGGACAGGGCTACAATGAGCAGTTCTTC. Protein: CASSGQGYNEQFF. The complete variable domain, with remaining parts taken from reference TRBV5-1 and TRBJ2-1, reads KAGVTQTPRYLIKTRGQQVTLSCSPISGHRSVSWYQQTPGQGLQFLFEYFSETQRNKGNFPGRFSGRQFSNSRSEMNVSTLELGDSALYLCASSGQGYNEQFFGPGTRLTVL.

V and J are TRBV7-9 and TRBJ2-3; 7 nucleotides agree with TRBD1. The CDR3 extends over 15 amino acids. V was clipped by 4 bases and J by 1 base; unmatched bases: 5. CDR1 SEHNR and CDR2 FQNEAQ come from the germline V gene (reference sequence). The DNA of the CDR3 is TGTGCCAGCAGCTCATACGGACAGGGCACAGATACGCAGTATTTT. Amino acids: CASSSYGQGTDTQYF.

CDR3: CASSLKARGASPLHF. The CDR3 DNA is TGTGCCAGCAGCTTAAAGGCACGCGGGGCGTCACCCCTCCACTTT. The chain is built from TRBV7-9 and TRBJ1-6; TRBD1 is a possible D gene (5 bases). Trimming shortened V by 2 bases and J by 10 bases, and 15 bases separated the two germline ends. This CDR3 spans 15 amino acids. Germline lookup yields CDR1 SEHNR and CDR2 FQNEAQ (reference sequence).

The CDR3 bases are TGTGCCAGCAGCCAAGGACAGGCTAGACAGCCCCAGCATTTT. It specifies CASSQGQARQPQHF. This chain connects TRBV3-1 (or the pseudogene TRBV3-2) to TRBJ1-5, with TRBD1 as a possible D gene (6 bases). CDR3 length: 14 amino acids. V lost 1 base and J lost 7, with 11 bases in between. The germline V gene has CDR1 LGHDT and CDR2 YNNKEL (reference sequence).

The chain joins TRBV20-1 to TRBJ1-2; no clear D. The V gene's germline CDR1 is DFQATT and CDR2 SNEGSKA (reference sequence). There are 12 residues in the CDR3. V lost 3 bases and J 4 bases, leaving 9 bases between the germline ends. The CDR3 DNA follows: TGCAGTGCTAGTCCCCGTCTCTATGGCTACACCTTC. Its protein is CSASPRLYGYTF.

The genes are TRBV11-3 and TRBJ2-2, with D uncertain. V shed 2 bases and J shed 8 bases, with 9 bases lying between them. The CDR3 runs to 13 residues. Germline-derived CDR1 and CDR2 are SGHNT and YENEEA. CDR3 nucleotide sequence: TGTGCCAGCAGCTTAAAATCCGGGGGGGAGCTGTTTTTT. It is translated as CASSLKSGGELFF.